This entry concerns a single TCR beta chain. This receptor's antigen is unknown. The input lacks base qualities; no much larger clone sits a single base away. The sample is drawn from a study of blood T cells in healthy people across ages (dated by TCRdb to between 2014 and 2017). About the study as a whole: In model experiments, template switching captured roughly one uniquely barcoded TCR beta cDNA molecule for every two T cells. The study measured age-related changes in TCR beta repertoire diversity using deep sequencing normalized with unique cDNA molecular identifiers. To avoid experimental bias, donors of different ages were distributed randomly across sequencing lanes. The donors were divided into four age groups: young (average around 16 years), middle-aged (around 37), aged (about 62) and long-lived (roughly 88). The study analyzed two additional independent replicas of 1 million unique cDNA reads from the same blood draw for two donors, one aged 18 to 29 and one aged 80 or older.

General study outcomes and caveats: Donor CMV infection status was unknown, potentially confounding age-related changes in expanded clonotypes. As age increased, observed TCR beta diversity per million T cells dropped in a roughly linear way, and a significant reduction was already evident by age 40. Estimates of total diversity based on one million sequenced T cells were considered lower bounds and underestimates. The long-lived group showed more naive CD4+ T cells, fewer expanded clones and increased TCR diversity than the aged group, suggesting age selection. Bulk unsorted PBMC profiling prevented conclusive comparison of naive and antigen-experienced compartments. A strong correlation was found between observed TCR beta diversity and the percentage of naive T cells measured by flow cytometry.

The germline V and J ends show losses of 2 bases and 5 bases respectively, and no gene match explains 7 bases of the junction. From the cysteine through the phenylalanine, the CDR3 covers 15 amino acids. Here the CDR3 DNA is all that survives: 45 bases in frame from base 1. CDR1 and CDR2 were assigned from the germline V gene as SGDLS and YYNGEE. Donors were approximately 42 systemically healthy Caucasian individuals from Russia aged roughly 6 to 90 years. Ten milliliters of peripheral blood were drawn from each donor into EDTA-treated Vacutainer tubes. Ficoll-Paque density-gradient centrifugation was used to isolate PBMCs, with at least 6.5 million per sample. Total RNA was extracted from PBMCs with Trizol reagent, with at least 6 micrograms obtained per sample. The percentages of naive CD45RAhigh/CD27high T cells were determined by flow cytometry on a PBMC aliquot from every donor. Receptors were amplified or captured by 5' RACE. Data came from an Illumina HiSeq 2500. A second PCR of about 6 to 11 cycles was run with a J-beta primer mix and a sample-barcoded 5' primer. A unique molecular identifier was introduced onto each TCR beta cDNA molecule by a template-switch 5' adaptor carrying 12 random nucleotides. Each sample yielded at least 3 million CDR3-containing paired-end reads. First-strand cDNA was synthesized from all RNA with the Mint cDNA synthesis kit, primed by a TRBC-specific oligonucleotide. Following uracil-DNA glycosylase treatment, a first 18-cycle PCR with universal primers M1SS and BC2_uni_R was performed on all cDNA. The original methods were these. For normalization, 1 million high-quality reads, each with a distinct molecular identifier, were randomly selected from each sample. Reads with shared molecular identifiers were discarded instead of being binned into consensus sequences. MiTCR, run with a Q25 quality threshold and the strictest error-elimination algorithm, handled CDR3 identification, clonotype clustering and error correction. A nonparametric unseen species model using Euler transformation provided a lower-bound estimate of total TCR beta diversity. The public reads were reprocessed in TCRdb via fastp at Q25 and MiXCR, keeping in-frame beta chains. Rows merge per CDR3 protein into single entries with the most common DNA and genes. The V and J calls follow TCRdb's processing rather than the paper's. The sample yields 1,500,000 or so distinct CDR3 sequences; approximately 39% were counted once. About 4.1% of the sample belongs to the ten largest clones.

What was sequenced was blood. This TCR derives from a woman aged 18-35 years in good health. The chain is made from TRBV9 and TRBJ2-3, with 8 bases aligning to TRBD2. The DNA sequence is given as TGTGCCAGCAGCGTTGGGGGACTAGTGGTAGATACGCAGTATTTT. It translates to CASSVGGLVVDTQYF. Where the CDR3 stops, the reference TRBV9 and TRBJ2-3 genes take over; the full variable domain is DSGVTQTPKHLITATGQRVTLRCSPRSGDLSVYWYQQSLDQGLQFLIQYYNGEERAKGNILERFSAQQFPDLHSELNLSSLELGDSALYFCASSVGGLVVDTQYFGPGTRLTVL.